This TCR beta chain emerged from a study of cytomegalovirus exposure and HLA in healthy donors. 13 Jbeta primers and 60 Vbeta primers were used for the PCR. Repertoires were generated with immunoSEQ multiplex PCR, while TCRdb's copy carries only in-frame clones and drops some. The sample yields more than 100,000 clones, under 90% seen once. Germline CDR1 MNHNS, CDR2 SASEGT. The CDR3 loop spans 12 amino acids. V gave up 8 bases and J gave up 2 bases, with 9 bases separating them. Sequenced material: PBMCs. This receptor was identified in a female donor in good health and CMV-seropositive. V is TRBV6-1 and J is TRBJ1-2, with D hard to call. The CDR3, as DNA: TGTGCCAGCTCGGAGGTGAACTATGGCTACACCTTC. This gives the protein CASSEVNYGYTF.